This entry concerns a single T cell receptor (beta chain). No cognate antigen has been identified for it. There are no base qualities to consult, and no much larger clone falls within one base. The protocol used for the library was 5' RACE. Sequencing relied on an Illumina HiSeq 2500. A second PCR of about 7 to 12 cycles was performed with a sample-barcoded 5' primer and a J-beta primer mix. A template-switch 5' adaptor carrying 12 random nucleotides introduced a unique molecular identifier onto each TCR beta cDNA molecule. Each sample yielded at least 2.5 million CDR3-containing paired-end reads. First-strand cDNA was synthesized from all RNA with the Mint cDNA synthesis kit, primed by a TRBC-specific oligonucleotide. Following uracil-DNA glycosylase treatment, all cDNA underwent a first 18-cycle PCR with the universal primers M1SS and BC2_uni_R. Per the source publication's procedure: Normalization of each sample was performed by random selection of 1 million high-quality reads, each carrying a distinct molecular identifier. Instead of being binned into consensus sequences, reads that shared molecular identifiers were thrown out. MiTCR, run with a Q25 quality threshold and the strictest error-elimination algorithm, handled CDR3 identification, clonotype clustering and error correction. A nonparametric unseen species model with Euler transformation was used to estimate a lower bound on total TCR beta diversity. TCRdb reworked the public reads: Q25 trimming with fastp, MiXCR clone assembly, productive beta chains retained. CDR3 protein sequences are deduplicated, and each keeps its most common genes and DNA. The V and J calls and clone size are TCRdb's, not the authors'. This sample comprises roughly 800,000 distinct CDR3 sequences, around half of them detected only once. The ten largest account for under 50% of the sample.

This specimen belongs to a study of blood T cells in healthy people across ages (dated by TCRdb to 2013 to 2016). Describing the broader study: Template switching captured roughly one uniquely barcoded TCR beta cDNA molecule per two T cells in model experiments. Age-related changes in TCR beta repertoire diversity were measured in the study by deep sequencing normalized with unique cDNA molecular identifiers. The donors were split into four age groups: young (average about 16 years), middle-aged (roughly 39), aged (62) and long-lived (about 82). To avoid experimental bias, donors of different ages were randomly spread across the sequencing lanes. For two donors (one aged 18 to 30 and one aged 80 or older), the study analyzed two additional independent replicas of 1 million unique cDNA reads from the same blood draw. Paper-wide results and their limitations: Bulk unsorted PBMC profiling prevented conclusive comparison of naive and antigen-experienced compartments. The percentage of naive T cells measured by flow cytometry correlated strongly with observed TCR beta diversity. Compared with the aged group, the long-lived group had more naive CD4+ T cells, fewer expanded clones and increased TCR diversity, a pattern suggesting age selection. As age increased, observed TCR beta diversity per million T cells dropped in a roughly linear way, and a significant reduction was already evident by age roughly 36. Because donor CMV infection status was unknown, age-related changes in expanded clonotypes were potentially confounded. Estimates of total diversity from one million sequenced T cells were regarded as lower bounds and underestimates.

The roughly 39 donors, aged 6 to 90 years, were systemically healthy Caucasian individuals from Russia. Each donor gave 8 to 10 milliliters of peripheral blood, drawn into EDTA-treated Vacutainer tubes. PBMCs were isolated by Ficoll-Paque density-gradient centrifugation, with at least 6.5 million obtained per sample. Trizol reagent was used to extract total RNA from the PBMCs, yielding at least 5.5 micrograms per sample. For every donor, an aliquot of PBMCs went through flow cytometry to measure the percentages of naive CD45RAhigh/CD27high T cells. Measured from the cysteine to the phenylalanine, the CDR3 is 13 residues long. Just the 39-base CDR3 DNA is kept, in frame starting at base 1. The germline V gene (reference sequence) yields SEHNR for CDR1 and FQNEAQ for CDR2. V lost 5 bases and J lost 3 bases; the stretch between them is 10 bases long.

The TCR comes from a man older than 75 in good health. Sequences were obtained from blood. The chain is made from TRBV7-9 and TRBJ1-2, with no reliable assignment of the D segment. The DNA reads as follows: TGTGCCAGCAGCCACGCCACGGACTATGGCTACACCTTC. This codes for CASSHATDYGYTF.